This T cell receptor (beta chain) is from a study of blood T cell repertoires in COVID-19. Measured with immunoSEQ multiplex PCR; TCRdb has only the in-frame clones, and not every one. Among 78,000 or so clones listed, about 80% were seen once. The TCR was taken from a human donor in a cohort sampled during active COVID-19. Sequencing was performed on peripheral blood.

CDR3 protein: CASSQGGQGVLHEQYF. The CDR3 region has the DNA TGTGCCAGCAGCCAAGGGGGACAGGGCGTGCTCCACGAGCAGTACTTC. This chain connects TRBV3-1 (or the pseudogene TRBV3-2) to TRBJ2-7, with 9 bases matching TRBD1. The CDR3 length is 16 residues. With V trimmed by 1 base and J by 5 bases, 9 bases remained unmatched. The germline CDR1 and CDR2 sequences are LGHDT and YNNKEL (reference sequence).